This is a list of T cell receptor beta chains from one sample in a study of vaccination effects on CD4 cells after COVID-19. Their specific antigens are unknown. Sequencing used immunoSEQ multiplex PCR; TCRdb keeps in-frame clones, though not all of them. The sample includes 55,000 to 65,000 clones, roughly 76% seen only once; the top ten take roughly 2.7%. The sequenced sample was CD4+ T cells from PBMCs cultured with HCoV-229E spike peptides, obtained before COVID-19 vaccination. The origin of the receptors is a human donor who received a COVID-19 vaccine. Each CDR3 is given with its conserved first and last residue. A D gene is named only where the DNA matches it firmly. Not every row has a clone size; where given, it reads once, few, many or a size class.

clone_size j_call d_call v_call cdr3_nt cdr3_aa
- TRBJ1-2 TRBD1 TRBV24-1 TGTGCCACCAGTGATCGCCGGGACAGGGGTAGCGGCTACACCTTC CATSDRRDRGSGYTF
- TRBJ2-3 - TRBV24-1 TGTGCCACCAGTGATTCTACTAAAGCAGATACGCAGTATTTT CATSDSTKADTQYF
- TRBJ1-6 - TRBV7-3 TGTGCCAGCAGCCCGCATGGGGGTATTTCACCCCTCCACTTT CASSPHGGISPLHF
- TRBJ2-5 - TRBV24-1 TGTGCCACCAGTGATTTGGGGGACACCAAAGAGACCCAGTACTTC CATSDLGDTKETQYF
- TRBJ2-5 TRBD1 TRBV9 TGTGCCAGCAGCCCCCTAACGACAGGGATAAAGACCCAGTACTTC CASSPLTTGIKTQYF
- TRBJ1-2 - TRBV27 TGTGCCAGCAGTCCCCTCGGGGGGACTCTATATGGCTACACCTTC CASSPLGGTLYGYTF
- TRBJ2-3 - TRBV2 TGTGCCAGCAGCTTCACAGGGGACTCAGATACGCAGTATTTT CASSFTGDSDTQYF
- TRBJ1-1 - TRBV19 TGTGCCAGTAGGAGGGGCAGGGTTGAGGCTGAAGCTTTCTTT CASRRGRVEAEAFF
- TRBJ2-3 - TRBV5-1 TGCGCCAGCAGCTTGTACGGCAGCGAAACAGATACGCAGTATTTT CASSLYGSETDTQYF
- TRBJ1-2 - TRBV9 TGTGCCAGCAGCGTAGTAGACCGGCCTTCGGATGGCTACACCTTC CASSVVDRPSDGYTF
- TRBJ1-6 - TRBV15 TGTGCCACCAGCAGAGTTGCAGATAATTCACCCCTCCACTTT CATSRVADNSPLHF
- TRBJ2-3 - TRBV18 TGTGCCAGCTCGATTCCGGGCAGGGGCACAGATACGCAGTATTTT CASSIPGRGTDTQYF
- TRBJ1-5 - TRBV7-2 TGTGCCAGCAGCTCTCAGGGAAGGGGTCAGCCCCAGCATTTT CASSSQGRGQPQHF
- TRBJ1-5 - TRBV18 TGTGCCAGCTCACCACTCGAAGTAATCCAGCCCCAGCATTTT CASSPLEVIQPQHF
- TRBJ2-5 - TRBV24-1 TGTGCCACCAGTGATGGTGGGTGGGAGACCCAGTACTTC CATSDGGWETQYF
- TRBJ1-1 - TRBV5-1 TGCGCCAGCAGCTTGGGACAGCCGAACACTGAAGCTTTCTTT CASSLGQPNTEAFF
- TRBJ1-5 - TRBV6-5 TGTGCCAGCAGTTACTCAACGGAAGGACAGCCCCAGCATTTT CASSYSTEGQPQHF
few TRBJ2-2 - TRBV3-1/TRBV3-2 TGTGCCAGCAGCCGTCAAGGTGGGCTGTTTTTT CASSRQGGLFF
- TRBJ2-6 - TRBV18 TGTGCCAGCTCACCACTGGCCAGCTCCTCTGGGGCCAACGTCCTGACTTTC CASSPLASSSGANVLTF
once TRBJ1-2 - TRBV6-5 TGTGCCAGCAGTTGGGGGGCAGCAAACTATGGCTACACCTTC CASSWGAANYGYTF
- TRBJ1-5 - TRBV24-1 TGTGCCACCAGTCGGGCAGGGGGCAATCAGCCCCAGCATTTT CATSRAGGNQPQHF
- TRBJ2-1 - TRBV24-1 TGTGCCACCAGTGATTTGCACGAGACCCAAGGACAGTTCTTC CATSDLHETQGQFF
- TRBJ1-4 - TRBV4-1 TGCGCCAGCAGCCAAGAGGGGAGGACTAATGAAAAACTGTTTTTT CASSQEGRTNEKLFF
- TRBJ1-1 - TRBV6-6 TGTGCCAGCAGTTACTATGGGAACACTGAAGCTTTCTTT CASSYYGNTEAFF
few TRBJ1-1 - TRBV11-3 TGTGCCAGCAGCTTCGAACAGAACACTGAAGCTTTCTTT CASSFEQNTEAFF
few TRBJ2-1 TRBD2 TRBV9 TGTGCCAGCAGCCTTGACTGGGGAGGGCCCTCCTACAATGAGCAGTTCTTC CASSLDWGGPSYNEQFF
- TRBJ1-2 - TRBV28 TGTGCCAGCAGTGGCCTCGACAGGAGGCGTAACTATGGCTACACCTTC CASSGLDRRRNYGYTF
- TRBJ1-1 - TRBV3-1/TRBV3-2 TGTGCCAGCAGCCATGGATATGGAGTGAACACTGAAGCTTTCTTT CASSHGYGVNTEAFF
- TRBJ2-2 - TRBV5-4 TGTGCCAGCAGCTGGGGCGGAGGGAACACCGGGGAGCTGTTTTTT CASSWGGGNTGELFF
- TRBJ2-1 - TRBV3-1/TRBV3-2 TGTGCCAGCAGCCACCAAGGGATCGATGAGCAGTTCTTC CASSHQGIDEQFF
- TRBJ1-1 TRBD1 TRBV7-8 TGTGCCAGCAGCTTAGAGGGGGCGCCGGACACTGAAGCTTTCTTT CASSLEGAPDTEAFF
- TRBJ2-3 - TRBV6-5 TGTGCCAGCGGACGTGTTGGGGATAGCACAGATACGCAGTATTTT CASGRVGDSTDTQYF
- TRBJ1-1 TRBD1 TRBV7-2 TGTGCCAGCAGCTATAGGGACAGATGGAACACTGAAGCTTTCTTT CASSYRDRWNTEAFF
- TRBJ2-1 TRBD2 TRBV2 TGTGCCAGCACCTTTTATCCAGCGGGGGGCCCTAATGAGCAGTTCTTC CASTFYPAGGPNEQFF
- TRBJ2-3 - TRBV18 TGTGCCAGCTCACCACCCACAAGCACAGATACGCAGTATTTT CASSPPTSTDTQYF
- TRBJ1-4 - TRBV5-1 TGCGCCAGCAGCCTTTTTGGGGGCGCGGGTGAAAAACTGTTTTTT CASSLFGGAGEKLFF
- TRBJ2-2 TRBD2 TRBV18 TGTGCCAGCTCCTATCGAAGAGTAGCGGGGGGCCAGAACACCGGGGAGCTGTTTTTT CASSYRRVAGGQNTGELFF
- TRBJ1-2 - TRBV10-3 TGTGCCATCAGTGCTGGGGAGGGCTATGGCTACACCTTC CAISAGEGYGYTF
- TRBJ2-4 - TRBV28 TGTGCCAGCAGTTTAAAGGACTGGGTAGCCAAAAACATTCAGTACTTC CASSLKDWVAKNIQYF
- TRBJ1-3 - TRBV6-5 TGTGCCAGCCGAGAAACAGGATTCTCTGGAAACACCATATATTTT CASRETGFSGNTIYF
- TRBJ1-2 - TRBV19 TGTGCCAGTAGTATAGATGAGGAGTATGGCTACACCTTC CASSIDEEYGYTF
- TRBJ2-5 - TRBV9 TGTGCCAGCAGCCCTCGGGGGAGGGAGACCCAGTACTTC CASSPRGRETQYF
- TRBJ2-5 TRBD1 TRBV5-1 TGCGCCAGCAGCTCTAGCGCGACAGGGGGCTCGGAGACCCAGTACTTC CASSSSATGGSETQYF
- TRBJ1-2 TRBD1 TRBV6-5 TGTGCCAGCAGCACAGGGGGTTGGAGCTATGGCTACACCTTC CASSTGGWSYGYTF
- TRBJ2-2 TRBD2 TRBV9 TGTGCCAGCAGCCCTCGGACTAGCGGGGGAGCCGGGGAGCTGTTTTTT CASSPRTSGGAGELFF
- TRBJ2-3 TRBD2 TRBV28 TGTGCCAGCAGTTTTGTTCCTAGCGGGGGTGGAACGCAGTATTTT CASSFVPSGGGTQYF
- TRBJ2-3 TRBD2 TRBV10-3 TGTGCCATCATGGGGAGGGTTGCCTCAGATACGCAGTATTTT CAIMGRVASDTQYF
- TRBJ1-6 TRBD1 TRBV2 TGTGCCAGCAGAACGGACAGGGGGAGCCACTTT CASRTDRGSHF
- TRBJ1-4 - TRBV5-1 TGCGCCAGCAGCTTGGTCGGGCAGGGGAATGAAAAACTGTTTTTT CASSLVGQGNEKLFF
once TRBJ1-1 TRBD1 TRBV5-1 TGCGCCAGCAGTCCCCAGGGGGGAAGTACTGAAGCTTTCTTT CASSPQGGSTEAFF